This T cell receptor beta chain was profiled in a study of shared clonotypes between healthy human individuals. Findings of the study overall: A reduction in generation probabilities was seen for non-shared clonotypes relative to those shared by all four donors. Genetic and exposure-history diversity was limited by the small donor number. When naive CD4 clonotypes were compared across a few donors, around 5% were shared.

CD45RO-negative cells were positively selected for CCR7, leaving out terminally differentiated effector memory CD45RA+ cells. As originally analysed: In the immunoSEQ data, sequences were junction-only and lacked quality scores, so filtering differed. Sequenced by immunoSEQ multiplex PCR; TCRdb stores in-frame clones only, minus some. V, J and clone size reflect that table, while D and trimming were determined from the DNA. The top ten hold more than 0.9% of the sample, which has about 2 million clones, approximately 94% seen once. Per germline, CDR1 SGHAT and CDR2 FQNNGV. The germline V and J ends were trimmed by 5 bases and 2 bases, with 11 bases remaining between them. CDR3 size: 14 residues. For this clone: Antigen specificity is unknown.

Material for sequencing was naive CD8+ T cells sorted from blood. The chain links TRBV11-2 to TRBJ2-3; unclear D gene. The source is a young man in good health. The CDR3 spells CASSLISNTDTQYF. The CDR3 nucleotides read TGTGCCAGCAGCCTCATCTCAAACACAGATACGCAGTATTTT.